This T cell receptor (beta chain) is drawn from a study of long-term antiretroviral therapy in people with HIV. As for the study in general: Samples collected earliest predate the 2015 immediate-ART recommendation by about a decade.

This CDR3 comprises 13 residues. CDR1 is LNHDA, CDR2 SQIVND, per germline (reference sequence). J gave up 10 bases and V 4 bases, and 7 bases lay outside the gene matches. Remarks on this clone: The antigen remains undetermined.

Broader study findings: Whichever time point was examined, clones expanded before ART dominated the repertoire.

With survey level as its setting, the immunoSEQ assay was v3.0. Method: immunoSEQ multiplex PCR; TCRdb's copy keeps in-frame clones and lacks some. Among around 33,000 clones listed, approximately 85% were seen once. The chain joins TRBV19 to TRBJ2-1, with 7 bases identical to TRBD2. This sequence originates from a young man with HIV. The specimen was unsorted PBMCs, collected 0.3 years after starting antiretroviral therapy. CDR3 nucleotide sequence: TGTGCCAGTAGTACGGGACTAAGGCAGGAGCAGTTCTTC. It specifies CASSTGLRQEQFF.